This T cell receptor beta chain derives from a study of regulatory T cells in long-lasting Graves disease. Of note for this clonotype: This may be a read error, as it is one base from a much larger clone.

The time point denotes: newly diagnosed GD, antithyroid drugs for less than 3 months. RNA isolated from PBMCs was used to make the TCR library. According to the study, TCR beta libraries were built with iRepertoire HTBI primers and CDR3-region Arm-PCR. TCRdb itself ran the multiplex PCR reads through MiXCR, one entry per CDR3 protein. The sample lists approximately 560,000 distinct CDR3 sequences, approximately 16% seen once, with about 12% in the top ten. Separately, the same data were catalogued under a study of T cells in Graves' hyperthyroidism and ophthalmopathy.

The sequencing here drew on peripheral blood mononuclear cells (PBMCs), taken at new diagnosis, from a patient treated with antithyroid drugs. This sequence was found in a man in his late teens or twenties with Graves disease.

CDR3 residues: CAGSLEAGHYGYTF. DNA for the CDR3: TGCGCCGGCAGCTTGGAGGCAGGCCACTATGGCTACACCTTC. The chain combines TRBV5-1 with TRBJ1-2; no definite D call. The germline gives CDR1 SGHRS, CDR2 YFSETQ. The CDR3 covers 14 residues.